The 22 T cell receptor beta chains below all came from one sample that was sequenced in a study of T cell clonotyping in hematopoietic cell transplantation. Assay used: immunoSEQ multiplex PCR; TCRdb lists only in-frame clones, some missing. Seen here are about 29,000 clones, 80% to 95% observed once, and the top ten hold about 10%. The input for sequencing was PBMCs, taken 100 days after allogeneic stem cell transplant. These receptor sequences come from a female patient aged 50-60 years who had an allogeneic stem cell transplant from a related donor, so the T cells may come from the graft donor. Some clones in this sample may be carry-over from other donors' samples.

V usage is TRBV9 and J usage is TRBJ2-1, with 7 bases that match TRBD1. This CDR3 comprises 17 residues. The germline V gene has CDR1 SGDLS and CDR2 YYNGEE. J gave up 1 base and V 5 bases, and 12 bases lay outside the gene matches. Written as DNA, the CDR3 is TGTGCCAGCAGTGGCAGGGGGTCTCTACGGTCCTACAATGAGCAGTTCTTC. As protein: CASSGRGSLRSYNEQFF.

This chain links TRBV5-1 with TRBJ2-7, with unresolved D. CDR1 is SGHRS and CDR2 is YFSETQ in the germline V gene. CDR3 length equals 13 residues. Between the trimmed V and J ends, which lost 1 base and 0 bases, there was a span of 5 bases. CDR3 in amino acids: CASSLSISYEQYF. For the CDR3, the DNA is TGCGCCAGCAGCTTGTCGATCTCCTACGAGCAGTACTTC.

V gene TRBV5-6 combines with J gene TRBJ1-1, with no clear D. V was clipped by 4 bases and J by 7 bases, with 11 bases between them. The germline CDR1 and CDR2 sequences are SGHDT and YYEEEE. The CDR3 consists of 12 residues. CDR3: CASSRVGLEAFF. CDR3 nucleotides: TGTGCCAGCAGCCGGGTGGGCCTTGAAGCTTTCTTT.

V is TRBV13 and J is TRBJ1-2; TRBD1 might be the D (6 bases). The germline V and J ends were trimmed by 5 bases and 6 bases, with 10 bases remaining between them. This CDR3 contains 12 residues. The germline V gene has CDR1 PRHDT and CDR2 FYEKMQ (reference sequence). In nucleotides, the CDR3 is TGTGCCAGCAGCCCTAGGACAGATGGCTACACCTTC. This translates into CASSPRTDGYTF. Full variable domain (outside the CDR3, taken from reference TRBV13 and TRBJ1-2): AAGVIQSPRHLIKEKRETATLKCYPIPRHDTVYWYQQGPGQDPQFLISFYEKMQSDKGSIPDRFSAQQFSDYHSELNMSSLELGDSALYFCASSPRTDGYTFGSGTRLTVV.

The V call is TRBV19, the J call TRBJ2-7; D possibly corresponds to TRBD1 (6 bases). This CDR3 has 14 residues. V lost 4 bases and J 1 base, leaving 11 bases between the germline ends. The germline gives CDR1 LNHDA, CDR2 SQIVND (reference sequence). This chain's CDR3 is CASSKGQRSYEQYF. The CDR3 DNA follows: TGTGCCAGTAGTAAAGGACAGAGGTCCTACGAGCAGTACTTC.

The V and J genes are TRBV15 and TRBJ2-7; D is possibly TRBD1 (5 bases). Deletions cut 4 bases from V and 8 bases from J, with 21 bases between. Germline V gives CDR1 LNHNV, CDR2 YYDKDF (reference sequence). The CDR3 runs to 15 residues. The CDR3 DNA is TGTGCCACCAGCACGCTTCGAGGCCAGGGTATAAAGCAGTACTTC. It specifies CATSTLRGQGIKQYF.

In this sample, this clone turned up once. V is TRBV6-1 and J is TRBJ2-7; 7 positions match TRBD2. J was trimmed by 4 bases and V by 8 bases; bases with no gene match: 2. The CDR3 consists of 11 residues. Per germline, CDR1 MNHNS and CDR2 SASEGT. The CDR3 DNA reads TGTGCCAGCGGGGGGGTGTACGAGCAGTACTTC. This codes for CASGGVYEQYF.

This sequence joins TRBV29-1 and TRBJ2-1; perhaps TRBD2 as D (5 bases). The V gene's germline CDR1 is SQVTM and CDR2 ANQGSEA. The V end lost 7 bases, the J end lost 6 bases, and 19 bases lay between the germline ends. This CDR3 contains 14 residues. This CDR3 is CSAFPSGSTNEQFF. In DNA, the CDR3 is TGCAGCGCCTTCCCTTCGGGGTCGACCAATGAGCAGTTCTTC.

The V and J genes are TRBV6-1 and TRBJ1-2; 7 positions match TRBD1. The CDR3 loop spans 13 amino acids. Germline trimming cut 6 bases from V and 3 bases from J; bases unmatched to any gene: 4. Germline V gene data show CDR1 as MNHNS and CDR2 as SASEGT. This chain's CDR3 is CASRLDRDYGYTF. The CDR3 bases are TGTGCCAGCAGACTCGACAGGGACTATGGCTACACCTTC.

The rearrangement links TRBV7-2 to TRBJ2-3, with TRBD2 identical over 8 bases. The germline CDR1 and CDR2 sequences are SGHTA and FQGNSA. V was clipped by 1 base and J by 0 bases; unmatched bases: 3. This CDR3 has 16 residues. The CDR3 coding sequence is TGTGCCAGCAGCTTAGGGCCTAGCGGGAGCACAGATACGCAGTATTTT. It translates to CASSLGPSGSTDTQYF.

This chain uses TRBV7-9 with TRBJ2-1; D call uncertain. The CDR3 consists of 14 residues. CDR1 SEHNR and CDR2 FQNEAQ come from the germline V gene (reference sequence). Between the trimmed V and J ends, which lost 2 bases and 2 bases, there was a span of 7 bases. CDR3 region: CASSLMRAYNEQFF. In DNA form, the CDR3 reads TGTGCCAGCAGCTTAATGAGAGCCTACAATGAGCAGTTCTTC. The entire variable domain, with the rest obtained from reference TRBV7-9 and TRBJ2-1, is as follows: DTGVSQNPRHKITKRGQNVTFRCDPISEHNRLYWYRQTLGQGPEFLTYFQNEAQLEKSRLLSDRFSAERPKGSFSTLEIQRTEQGDSAMYLCASSLMRAYNEQFFGPGTRLTVL.

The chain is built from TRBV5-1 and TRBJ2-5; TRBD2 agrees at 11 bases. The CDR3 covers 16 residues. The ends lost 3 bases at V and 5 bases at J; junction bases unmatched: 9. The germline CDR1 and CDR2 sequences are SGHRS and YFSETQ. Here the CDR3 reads CASSSGGTSGSETQYF. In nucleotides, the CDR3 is TGCGCCAGCAGCTCGGGGGGGACTAGCGGTTCGGAGACCCAGTACTTC.

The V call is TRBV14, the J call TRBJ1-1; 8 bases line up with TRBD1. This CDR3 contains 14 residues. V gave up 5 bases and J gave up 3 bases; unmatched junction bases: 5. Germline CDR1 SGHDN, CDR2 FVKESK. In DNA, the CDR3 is TGTGCCAGCAGCGGACAGGGATGGTACACTGAAGCTTTCTTT. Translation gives CASSGQGWYTEAFF.

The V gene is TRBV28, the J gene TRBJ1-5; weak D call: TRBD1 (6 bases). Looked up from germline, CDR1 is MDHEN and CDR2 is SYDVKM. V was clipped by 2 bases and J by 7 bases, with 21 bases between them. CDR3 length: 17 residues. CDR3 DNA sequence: TGTGCCAGCAGTTTAGGTGAGGCAGGGGTAAAGTTGCAGCCCCAGCATTTT. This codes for CASSLGEAGVKLQPQHF.

CDR3 residues: CASRTYYYRGHYEQYF. The CDR3 DNA is TGTGCCAGCAGAACCTATTACTACAGGGGGCACTACGAGCAGTACTTC. This sequence joins TRBV27 and TRBJ2-7; 9 bases are a match to TRBD1. The V segment lost 6 bases and the J segment 3 bases; nucleotides outside the gene matches: 12. Germline assignment: CDR1 MNHEY and CDR2 SMNVEV (reference sequence). The CDR3 has 16 residues.

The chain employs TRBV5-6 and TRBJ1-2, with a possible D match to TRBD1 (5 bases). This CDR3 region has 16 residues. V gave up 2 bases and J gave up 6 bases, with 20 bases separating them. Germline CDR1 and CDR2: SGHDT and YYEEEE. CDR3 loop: CASSLQMTVLSDGYTF. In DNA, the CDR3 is TGTGCCAGCAGCTTACAAATGACAGTCCTAAGCGATGGCTACACCTTC.

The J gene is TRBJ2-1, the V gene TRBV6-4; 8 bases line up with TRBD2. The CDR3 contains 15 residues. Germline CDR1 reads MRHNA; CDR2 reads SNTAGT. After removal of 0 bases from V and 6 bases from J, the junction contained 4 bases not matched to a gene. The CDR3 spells CASSDSSGGSNEQFF. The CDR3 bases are TGTGCCAGCAGTGACTCGAGCGGGGGTTCCAATGAGCAGTTCTTC.

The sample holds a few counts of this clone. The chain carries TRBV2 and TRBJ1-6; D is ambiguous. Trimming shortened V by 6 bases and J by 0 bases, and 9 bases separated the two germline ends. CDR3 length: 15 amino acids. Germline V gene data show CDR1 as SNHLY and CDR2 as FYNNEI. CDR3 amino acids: CASSTGDSYNSPLHF. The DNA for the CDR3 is TGTGCCAGCAGCACTGGGGACTCCTATAATTCACCCCTCCACTTT.

The chain's CDR3 is CASSLGVGTGVNEQYF. The CDR3 DNA reads as TGTGCCAGCAGCTTAGGGGTTGGGACAGGGGTGAACGAGCAGTACTTC. V and J are TRBV11-2 and TRBJ2-7; 10 nucleotides line up with TRBD1. This CDR3 is 16 amino acids long. V was clipped by 1 base and J by 5 bases; unmatched bases: 8. Germline lookup yields CDR1 SGHAT and CDR2 FQNNGV.

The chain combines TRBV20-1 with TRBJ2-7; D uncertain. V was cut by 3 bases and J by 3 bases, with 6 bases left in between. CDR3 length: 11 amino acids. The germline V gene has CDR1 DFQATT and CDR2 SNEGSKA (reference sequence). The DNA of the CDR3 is TGCAGTGCTAGGAGCAGCTACGAGCAGTACTTC. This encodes CSARSSYEQYF.

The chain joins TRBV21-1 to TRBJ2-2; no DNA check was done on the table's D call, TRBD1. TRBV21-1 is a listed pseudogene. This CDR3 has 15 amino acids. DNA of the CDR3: TGTGCCAGCATCCCGGACAGTACGAACACCGGGGAGCTGTTTTTT. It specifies CASIPDSTNTGELFF.

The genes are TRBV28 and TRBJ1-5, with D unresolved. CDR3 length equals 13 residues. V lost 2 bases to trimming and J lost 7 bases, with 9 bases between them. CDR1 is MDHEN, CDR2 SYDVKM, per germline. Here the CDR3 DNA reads TGTGCCAGCAGTTTACAGCGAGGGCAGCCCCAGCATTTT. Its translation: CASSLQRGQPQHF.